The rows below give T cell receptor beta chains drawn from one sample of a study of control samples from healthy donors and cancer patients. Measured with immunoSEQ multiplex PCR; TCRdb has only the in-frame clones, and not every one. The repertoire holds 400,000 to 500,000 clones, about nine tenths seen once, with just under 6.5% in the top ten. The source material was PBMCs. These receptors all stem from a man in his forties or fifties with head and neck cancer. Each CDR3 is given with its conserved first and last residue. A D gene is named only where the DNA matches it firmly. Not every row has a clone size; where given, it reads once, few, many or a size class.

j_call,clone_size,d_call,v_call,cdr3_nt,cdr3_aa
TRBJ1-2,NA,NA,TRBV19,TGTGCCAGTAGTATTAGTCCAGGGCCCTATGGCTACACCTTC,CASSISPGPYGYTF
TRBJ2-5,NA,NA,TRBV30,TGTGCCTGGAGTCGGGAGACCCAGTACTTC,CAWSRETQYF
TRBJ1-1,NA,TRBD1,TRBV11-2,TGTGCCAGCAGCCCCCCCGTGGCAGGGGGACTCGCTTTCTTT,CASSPPVAGGLAFF
TRBJ2-3,NA,NA,TRBV28,TGTGCCAGCAGTTTTCTAGGGGAGGATACGCAGTATTTT,CASSFLGEDTQYF
TRBJ2-3,NA,TRBD1,TRBV7-3,TGTGCCAGCAGCTCCCCGGGACAGAGGCTGTATTTT,CASSSPGQRLYF
TRBJ2-3,NA,TRBD1,TRBV4-3,TGCGCCAGCAGCCAAGACTACAGGGGTACAGATACGCAGTATTTT,CASSQDYRGTDTQYF
TRBJ2-3,NA,NA,TRBV11-2,TGTGCCAGCAGCCCAAGGACTACAGATACGCAGTATTTT,CASSPRTTDTQYF
TRBJ2-1,NA,NA,TRBV7-2,TGTGCCAGCAGCTTAGTGGGGGGTCTCTACAATGAGCAGTTCTTC,CASSLVGGLYNEQFF
TRBJ1-4,NA,TRBD1,TRBV4-3,TGCGCCAGCAGCCATCTCGGACAGGGGGCTAATGAAAAACTGTTTTTT,CASSHLGQGANEKLFF
TRBJ1-3,NA,NA,TRBV6-5,TGTGCCACCCAGCAACGGTCCTACTCTGGAAACACCATATATTTT,CATQQRSYSGNTIYF
TRBJ2-2,NA,TRBD2,TRBV19,TGTGCCAGTAGTATTTTCGGATTGGCGGGGGACACCGGGGAGCTGTTTTTT,CASSIFGLAGDTGELFF
TRBJ2-7,NA,NA,TRBV5-1,TGCGCCAGCAGCGAGCAGGGTCCCTCCTACGAGCAGTACTTC,CASSEQGPSYEQYF
TRBJ2-7,NA,TRBD2,TRBV7-2,TGTGCCAGCAGCTTAGGGACTAGCGGGGGTCGCGAGCAGTACTTC,CASSLGTSGGREQYF
TRBJ2-1,once,NA,TRBV6-5,TGTGCCAGCAAACAGGGTCTGTTTAATGAGCAGTTCTTC,CASKQGLFNEQFF
TRBJ1-1,NA,NA,TRBV7-9,TGTGCCAGCAGCTCAACGTGGGGAGATAACACTGAAGCTTTCTTT,CASSSTWGDNTEAFF
TRBJ2-5,NA,NA,TRBV9,TGTGCCAGCAGCCCGTTGGGGGGAACGCAGGTAGGGGAGACCCAGTACTTC,CASSPLGGTQVGETQYF
TRBJ2-7,once,TRBD1,TRBV30,TGTGCCTGGAGTGTGGGGACAGGTCTAAACGAGCAGTACTTC,CAWSVGTGLNEQYF
TRBJ1-2,NA,TRBD1,TRBV15,TGTGCCACCAGCAGACAAAGACAGGGGGCGAACTATGGCTACACCTTC,CATSRQRQGANYGYTF
TRBJ1-1,NA,NA,TRBV10-2,TGCGCCAGCAGAGCCGGGACTGCGAACACTGAAGCTTTCTTT,CASRAGTANTEAFF
TRBJ2-7,NA,NA,TRBV28,TGTGCCAGCAGCCTACAGGGTCCCTACGAGCAGTACTTC,CASSLQGPYEQYF
TRBJ1-4,NA,NA,TRBV28,TGTGCCAGCCACCGGGGGGCGATAACTAATGAAAAACTGTTTTTT,CASHRGAITNEKLFF
TRBJ2-2,NA,NA,TRBV5-5,TGTGCCAGCAGTTGGGGCGCGAACACCGGGGAGCTGTTTTTT,CASSWGANTGELFF
TRBJ1-2,once,NA,TRBV12-3/TRBV12-4,TGTGCCAGCAGCCCCACGGGGCCCCGGGGCTACACCTTC,CASSPTGPRGYTF
TRBJ2-5,NA,TRBD2,TRBV25-1,TGTGCCAGCAGTGATCCCACTAGCGTAGAGACCCAGTACTTC,CASSDPTSVETQYF
TRBJ1-4,NA,NA,TRBV6-5,TGTGCCACTCGGGGGCGTCCGGGGGAAAAACTGTTTTTT,CATRGRPGEKLFF
TRBJ2-7,NA,NA,TRBV29-1,TGCAGCGTTGATGGGTACGATCGGAACGAGCAGTACTTC,CSVDGYDRNEQYF
TRBJ1-1,NA,NA,TRBV20-1,TGCAGTGCTAGTTTGGCAGGGATGAGAAACACTGAAGCTTTCTTT,CSASLAGMRNTEAFF
TRBJ2-5,few,NA,TRBV27,TGTGCCAGCAGTTTCTCAGAGACCCAGTACTTC,CASSFSETQYF
TRBJ2-7,once,NA,TRBV5-6,TGTGCCAGCAGCCCCGGGGTACGGACCTACGAGCAGTACTTC,CASSPGVRTYEQYF